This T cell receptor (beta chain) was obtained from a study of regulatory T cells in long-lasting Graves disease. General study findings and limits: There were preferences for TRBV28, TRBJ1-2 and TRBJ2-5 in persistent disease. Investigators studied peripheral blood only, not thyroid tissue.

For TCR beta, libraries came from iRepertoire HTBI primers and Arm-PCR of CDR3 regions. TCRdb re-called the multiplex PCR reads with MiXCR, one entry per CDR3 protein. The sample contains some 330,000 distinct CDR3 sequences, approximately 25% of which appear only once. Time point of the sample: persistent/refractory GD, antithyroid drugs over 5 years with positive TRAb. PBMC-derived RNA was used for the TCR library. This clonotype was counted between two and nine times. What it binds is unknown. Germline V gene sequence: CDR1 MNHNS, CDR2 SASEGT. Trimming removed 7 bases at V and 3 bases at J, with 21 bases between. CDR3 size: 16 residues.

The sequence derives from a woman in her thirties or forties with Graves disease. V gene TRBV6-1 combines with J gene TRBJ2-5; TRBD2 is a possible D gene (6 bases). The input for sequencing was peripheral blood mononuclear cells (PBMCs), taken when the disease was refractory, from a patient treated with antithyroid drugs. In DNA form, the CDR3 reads TGTGCCAGCAAACCACCCGCCGGGAGAACGGAAGAGACCCAGTACTTC. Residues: CASKPPAGRTEETQYF.